The entry below gives a single T cell receptor (beta chain) sequence along with its context. It has no known antigen specificity. Qualities for individual bases were not recorded, and no much larger clone is one base off. The CDR3 regions of human TCRbeta chains were subjected to immunosequencing. Concerning the study's data processing: TCRs in the repertoires were matched against a reference library of SARS-CoV-2-specific TCRs that had been generated with the MIRA antigen-specificity platform. Breadth was defined as the fraction of unique TCRs that were SARS-CoV-2-associated, and depth was defined as the fraction of total T cells that were SARS-CoV-2-associated. Using the MIRA data, every spike-specific TCR was mapped to the spike region that the TCR reacted to and assigned to either a CD4 or a CD8 class. Log10-transformed breadth and depth values were compared by one-way ANOVA with Sidak's multiple comparisons tests. TCRdb limited this immuneACCESS table to in-frame rearrangements with V and J called. A share of clones is missing; checked studies link under half to unresolved V genes, and the rest is unexplained. The V and J calls and the clone size are those of that table, but D and trimming were determined from the DNA. Recorded for this sample are roughly 80,000 clones; roughly 90% of them occurred a single time. The top ten clones comprise roughly 5% of the sample.

The data were taken from a study of T cell responses to AZD1222 COVID-19 vaccine (dated by TCRdb to the early 2020s). With regard to the full study: A total of 233 trial participants underwent TCR sequencing, of whom 200 to 220 had received two doses of AZD1222 and about 25 had received two doses of the MenACWY control vaccine. Trial participants were enrolled by age into 18-55, 56-69 and 70-plus year subgroups, with about 150, 28 and 57 TCR-sequenced participants respectively. What the research found in general, with its limitations: The whole spike protein was spanned by vaccine-associated CD4 TCRs, and dominant responses were seen in regions 160-218 and 743-854. Because no day 14 peak-response samples were available, repertoires were characterized only after the peak T cell response. Nearly half of unique spike-specific TCRs reportedly recognized epitopes outside regions mutated in the B.1.351 and B.1.1.7 variants. Participants were mostly white British and included more females than males, and it was suggested by the authors that clonal diversity may have been underestimated. After two AZD1222 doses, spike-specific TCR breadth and depth were significantly higher than at day 0 and than in MenACWY recipients. The 56-69-year group was small, and its depth increase did not reach significance, likely because of low power. Only a handful of AZD1222 recipients were SARS-CoV-2 seropositive at baseline, limiting conclusions about previously exposed vaccinees.

This sample's time point label indicates: baseline before first vaccination. Interpreted using the paper, the treatment or condition label stands for: meningococcal conjugate vaccine given as trial control. Samples from vaccinated people were obtained from the UK trials COV001 and COV002, which included a single-blind randomized controlled phase 2/3 trial of AZD1222 (ChAdOx1 nCoV-19) in healthy adults. Trial participant PBMC samples were collected at day 0 and day 28 after the second dose for TCRbeta chain sequencing. Sequenced material: peripheral blood, taken on day 0 of MenACWY control vaccination. The sequence came from an adult in good health.

The CDR3 region: CASSRGTLGGDTQYF. Read as DNA, the sequence is TGCGCCAGCAGCCGTGGGACTTTAGGAGGAGATACGCAGTATTTT. The chain was built from TRBV4-1 and TRBJ2-3, with a weak D call of TRBD2 (6 bases match). CDR1 and CDR2, per the germline V gene, are MGHRA and YSYEKL. V and J lose 4 bases and 5 bases, and a span of 16 bases separates them. Spanning cysteine to phenylalanine, the CDR3 consists of 15 amino acids. Only CDR3 DNA remains: 45 bases, in frame from the first base.